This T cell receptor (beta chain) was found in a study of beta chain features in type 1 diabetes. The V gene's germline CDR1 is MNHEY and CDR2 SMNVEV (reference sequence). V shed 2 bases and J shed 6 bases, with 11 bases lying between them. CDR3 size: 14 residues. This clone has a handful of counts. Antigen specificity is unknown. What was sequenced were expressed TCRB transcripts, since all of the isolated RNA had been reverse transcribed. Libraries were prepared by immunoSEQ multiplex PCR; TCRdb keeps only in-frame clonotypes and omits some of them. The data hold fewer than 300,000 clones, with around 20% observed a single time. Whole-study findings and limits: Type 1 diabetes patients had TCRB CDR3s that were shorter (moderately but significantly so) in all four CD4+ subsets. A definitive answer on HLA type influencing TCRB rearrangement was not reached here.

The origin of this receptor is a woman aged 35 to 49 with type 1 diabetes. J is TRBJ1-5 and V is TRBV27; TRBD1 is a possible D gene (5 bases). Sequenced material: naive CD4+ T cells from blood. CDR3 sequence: CASSLIGGTQPQHF. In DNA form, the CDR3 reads TGTGCCAGCAGTTTAATCGGGGGGACTCAGCCCCAGCATTTT.